The 29 T cell receptor beta chains below were found in one sample sequenced in a study of cytomegalovirus exposure and HLA in healthy donors. It was with 60 Vbeta and 13 Jbeta primers that the PCR ran. Some clones are missing from TCRdb's copy, which holds only in-frame ones; the method was immunoSEQ multiplex PCR. The sample carries some 85,000 clones, roughly three quarters recorded once. Sequencing was performed on PBMCs. These receptors came from a man in his thirties or forties in good health and CMV-seronegative.

The genes are TRBV11-2 and TRBJ1-2, with no clear D. CDR3 size: 13 residues. Germline loops: CDR1 SGHAT, CDR2 FQNNGV. V lost 4 bases, J lost 3 bases, and 9 bases lay in between. The DNA for the CDR3 is TGTGCCAGCAGCTGGAGGACTGACTATGGCTACACCTTC. Translating gives CASSWRTDYGYTF. The full variable domain, its missing parts supplied by reference TRBV11-2 and TRBJ1-2, is EAGVAQSPRYKIIEKRQSVAFWCNPISGHATLYWYQQILGQGPKLLIQFQNNGVVDDSQLPKDRFSAERLKGVDSTLKIQPAKLEDSAVYLCASSWRTDYGYTFGSGTRLTVV.

The CDR3 DNA follows: TGTGCCAGCAGCTTGATTCCGGGGAACACCGGGGAGCTGTTTTTT. Translation: CASSLIPGNTGELFF. The chain combines TRBV5-4 with TRBJ2-2; no clear D. The germline V and J ends were trimmed by 1 base and 1 base, with 8 bases remaining between them. Germline-derived CDR1 and CDR2 are SGHNT and YYREEE (reference sequence). The CDR3 loop spans 15 amino acids.

The CDR3 region has the DNA TGTGCCAGCATCCGGGTTCCGGCCGGGGAGCTGTTTTTT. It translates to CASIRVPAGELFF. This chain joins TRBV6-1 and TRBJ2-2; unclear D gene. This CDR3 is built from 13 residues. The germline CDR1 and CDR2 sequences are MNHNS and SASEGT. V dropped 7 bases and J dropped 6 bases, with 12 bases sitting between them.

This sequence joins TRBV6-1 and TRBJ2-5, with 9 bases lining up with TRBD1. The CDR3 runs 15 residues. The V and J ends lost 5 bases and 5 bases, in that order; junction bases with no gene match: 9. Looked up from germline, CDR1 is MNHNS and CDR2 is SASEGT. The CDR3 DNA sequence: TGTGCCAGCAGTAGGGGACAGGGCCAAGGGGAGACCCAGTACTTC. Protein: CASSRGQGQGETQYF.

CDR3 amino acids: CASSPAWGQGTDTQYF. The CDR3 nucleotides are TGTGCCAGTAGCCCCGCATGGGGACAGGGCACAGATACGCAGTATTTT. The chain uses TRBV19 and TRBJ2-3, with 8 nucleotides matching TRBD1. Per germline, CDR1 LNHDA and CDR2 SQIVND (reference sequence). There are 16 residues in the CDR3. The ends lost 6 bases at V and 1 base at J; junction bases unmatched: 9.

The chain links TRBV27 to TRBJ1-4; tentative D call: TRBD1 (5 bases). Germline CDR1 reads MNHEY; CDR2 reads SMNVEV (reference sequence). The ends were cut back, 5 bases at V and 11 bases at J, with 15 bases in the middle. The CDR3 is made up of 13 amino acids. CDR3 loop: CASSKTEVGKLFF. The CDR3 DNA reads as TGTGCCAGCAGTAAGACAGAGGTTGGGAAACTGTTTTTT.

The chain combines TRBV7-9 with TRBJ2-7, with 13 bases lining up with TRBD2. The CDR3 length is 15 residues. Trimming removed 5 bases from V and 2 bases from J; junction bases left unmatched: 3. Germline CDR1 reads SEHNR; CDR2 reads FQNEAQ (reference sequence). Here the CDR3 reads CASSQLAGGAYEQYF. The CDR3 DNA follows: TGTGCCAGCAGCCAACTAGCGGGGGGGGCCTACGAGCAGTACTTC. The whole variable domain, filled in from reference TRBV7-9 and TRBJ2-7, reads DTGVSQNPRHKITKRGQNVTFRCDPISEHNRLYWYRQTLGQGPEFLTYFQNEAQLEKSRLLSDRFSAERPKGSFSTLEIQRTEQGDSAMYLCASSQLAGGAYEQYFGPGTRLTVT.

The V gene is TRBV9, the J gene TRBJ2-6, with 11 bases fitting TRBD1. Germline V gene sequence: CDR1 SGDLS, CDR2 YYNGEE. Trimming cost V 4 bases and J 0 bases; bases outside gene matches: 9. This CDR3 region has 19 residues. The CDR3 DNA reads TGTGCCAGCAGCCCCTCCGGGACAGGGGGACTCTCTGGGGCCAACGTCCTGACTTTC. Protein product: CASSPSGTGGLSGANVLTF.

The chain recombines TRBV19 with TRBJ1-2; D ambiguous. Trimming pared 3 bases from V and 2 bases from J, leaving 13 bases between. Germline-derived CDR1 and CDR2 are LNHDA and SQIVND (reference sequence). CDR3 length equals 15 residues. CDR3 coding DNA: TGTGCCAGTAGTATGGTAAGCGTCGGGAACTATGGCTACACCTTC. It translates to CASSMVSVGNYGYTF.

The chain uses TRBV28 and TRBJ1-1; TRBD1 matches at 10 bases. This CDR3 has 14 amino acids. The germline CDR1 and CDR2 sequences are MDHEN and SYDVKM. After removal of 6 bases from V and 4 bases from J, the junction contained 5 bases not matched to a gene. CDR3 loop: CASRGQGSGTEAFF. The CDR3 DNA reads TGTGCCAGCAGGGGACAGGGGAGCGGCACTGAAGCTTTCTTT.

In its sample, this clone was seen a few times. CDR3: CATARGGTPDTQYF. Written as DNA, the CDR3 is TGTGCCACCGCCCGCGGCGGGACCCCAGATACGCAGTATTTT. The J gene is TRBJ2-3, the V gene TRBV6-5, with D maybe TRBD2 (6 bases). V lost 10 bases to trimming and J lost 4 bases, with 18 bases between them. In germline, CDR1 is MNHEY, CDR2 SVGAGI. The CDR3 is 14 amino acids.

The V call is TRBV2, the J call TRBJ2-7; TRBD2 matches at 11 bases. The germline CDR1 and CDR2 sequences are SNHLY and FYNNEI. Unmatched junction bases numbered 9, after V lost 5 bases and J lost 0 bases. The CDR3 sequence is 17 residues long. This CDR3 is CASSPGTSGRSSYEQYF. In nucleotides, the CDR3 is TGTGCCAGCAGTCCCGGGACTAGCGGTCGTAGCTCCTACGAGCAGTACTTC.

V usage is TRBV2 and J usage is TRBJ2-5, with TRBD2 as a possible D gene (6 bases). V was clipped by 7 bases and J by 5 bases, with 17 bases between them. Germline-derived CDR1 and CDR2 are SNHLY and FYNNEI. This CDR3 is 14 amino acids long. This CDR3 is CASIEGLAYETQYF. In DNA form, the CDR3 reads TGTGCCAGCATTGAGGGACTCGCATACGAGACCCAGTACTTC.

Here the CDR3 reads CASSKGQGWNTEAFF. The DNA of the CDR3 is TGTGCCAGCAGTAAGGGACAGGGGTGGAACACTGAAGCTTTCTTT. The rearrangement joins TRBV6-5 to TRBJ1-1; 10 bases map to TRBD1. The J segment lost 1 base and the V segment lost 5 bases, leaving 4 bases of the junction unmatched. Germline CDR1 reads MNHEY; CDR2 reads SVGAGI. The CDR3 totals 15 residues.

The J gene is TRBJ1-6, the V gene TRBV5-1; D is ambiguous. V was pared by 4 bases and J by 6 bases, with 14 bases between. The CDR3 spans 15 residues. Germline-derived CDR1 and CDR2 are SGHRS and YFSETQ. The CDR3 sequence is CASSQVGGGNSPLHF. The CDR3 bases are TGCGCCAGCAGCCAGGTCGGAGGCGGTAATTCACCCCTCCACTTT.

The rearrangement joins TRBV10-1 to TRBJ2-5; unclear D gene. This CDR3 has 13 amino acids. CDR1 is WNHNN and CDR2 is SYGVQD in the germline V gene (reference sequence). The germline V and J ends were trimmed by 3 bases and 0 bases, with 5 bases remaining between them. The CDR3: CASSDGHQETQYF. For the CDR3, the DNA is TGCGCCAGCAGTGATGGGCACCAAGAGACCCAGTACTTC.

The J gene is TRBJ1-4, the V gene TRBV19, with D perhaps TRBD1 (5 bases). Trimming took 3 bases from V and 4 from J, leaving 9 bases between them. The CDR3 totals 14 residues. The V gene's germline CDR1 is LNHDA and CDR2 SQIVND (reference sequence). The CDR3 DNA sequence: TGTGCCAGTAGTATCGGGGGATATAATGAAAAACTGTTTTTT. It yields the protein CASSIGGYNEKLFF.

The CDR3: CASSLGGTDTQYF. The CDR3 DNA sequence: TGTGCCAGCAGCTTAGGAGGTACGGATACGCAGTATTTT. The chain couples TRBV7-2 to TRBJ2-3; D gene uncertain. Trimming removed 1 base from V and 6 bases from J, with 8 bases in between. Germline V gene data show CDR1 as SGHTA and CDR2 as FQGNSA. CDR3 size: 13 residues.

The chain employs TRBV6-1 and TRBJ1-2; D not certain. CDR1 and CDR2 (germline): MNHNS, SASEGT. V lost 3 bases and J 6 bases, leaving 17 bases between the germline ends. The CDR3 has 15 amino acids. CDR3: CASSEAPGESHGYTF. In DNA, the CDR3 is TGTGCCAGCAGTGAGGCCCCTGGGGAGTCGCATGGCTACACCTTC.

The rearrangement joins TRBV5-1 to TRBJ1-6; D call uncertain. With 4 bases removed from V and 5 bases from J, the gap between germline ends came to 10 bases. The germline gives CDR1 SGHRS, CDR2 YFSETQ. The CDR3 loop spans 14 amino acids. CDR3 in DNA: TGCGCCAGCAGCCCGGGTCTCAATAATTCACCCCTCCACTTT. It encodes CASSPGLNNSPLHF.

This clone was counted a few times. The chain links TRBV7-9 to TRBJ2-7; 7 nucleotides match TRBD1. Germline V gene data show CDR1 as SEHNR and CDR2 as FQNEAQ (reference sequence). CDR3 size: 12 residues. V shed 7 bases and J 3 bases; nucleotides not matched to a gene: 3. DNA for the CDR3: TGTGCCAGCAAAGGGGGCCACTACGAGCAGTACTTC. It is translated as CASKGGHYEQYF.

V and J are TRBV29-1 and TRBJ1-5, with D perhaps TRBD1 (5 bases). The germline V gene encodes CDR1 SQVTM and CDR2 ANQGSEA. This CDR3 contains 12 residues. V shed 5 bases and J shed 2 bases, with 7 bases lying between them. In nucleotides, the CDR3 is TGCAGCGTTAAACAGGGCAATCAGCCCCAGCATTTT. Translation: CSVKQGNQPQHF.

CDR3 nucleotides: TGTGCCAGCAGCTTCCTCAACGGCGGTCCCTACGAGCAGTACTTC. As protein: CASSFLNGGPYEQYF. This chain connects TRBV7-9 to TRBJ2-7; D uncertain. Trimming took off 3 bases at V and 2 bases at J, with 14 bases between the two ends. Germline CDR1 SEHNR, CDR2 FQNEAQ (reference sequence). This CDR3 has 15 residues.

The V call is TRBV6-5, the J call TRBJ1-6; D is uncertain. The ends were cut back, 2 bases at V and 8 bases at J, with 10 bases in the middle. This CDR3 region has 14 residues. Per the germline V gene, CDR1 is MNHEY and CDR2 is SVGAGI. CDR3 coding DNA: TGTGCCAGCAGTTACGCGGAGAATGATTCACCCCTCCACTTT. Residues: CASSYAENDSPLHF.

The chain combines TRBV11-3 with TRBJ2-2; D ambiguous. The germline CDR1 and CDR2 sequences are SGHNT and YENEEA. The CDR3 extends over 13 amino acids. V lost 5 bases to trimming and J lost 5 bases, with 9 bases between them. In nucleotides, the CDR3 is TGTGCCAGCAGCCCCGACGGGACCGGGGAGCTGTTTTTT. Translation: CASSPDGTGELFF.

This chain links TRBV27 with TRBJ1-3; D unclear. Looked up from germline, CDR1 is MNHEY and CDR2 is SMNVEV (reference sequence). Trimming removed 1 base from V and 0 bases from J, with 7 bases in between. The length of the CDR3 is 15 residues. The CDR3 protein is CASSLYGSSGNTIYF. In nucleotides, the CDR3 is TGTGCCAGCAGTTTATATGGGAGCTCTGGAAACACCATATATTTT.

J is TRBJ1-2 and V is TRBV5-4; TRBD1 matches at 8 bases. Trimming cost V 4 bases and J 1 base; bases outside gene matches: 3. CDR3 size: 14 residues. Germline V gene lookup returns CDR1 SGHNT and CDR2 YYREEE (reference sequence). The DNA for the CDR3 is TGTGCCAGCAGCCGGGACAGGTTTAACTATGGCTACACCTTC. Translation gives CASSRDRFNYGYTF.

This clone was seen a few times. The chain links TRBV4-2 to TRBJ2-7; 7 bases map to TRBD2. The CDR3 runs 16 residues. The V gene end was trimmed by 0 bases and the J gene end by 0 bases; junction bases not matched to a gene: 5. Germline V lookup: CDR1 LGHNA, CDR2 YNFKEQ. CDR3 coding DNA: TGTGCCAGCAGCCAAGATGCGGGGGTTCCCTCCTACGAGCAGTACTTC. Its translation is CASSQDAGVPSYEQYF.

The rearrangement uses TRBV30 and TRBJ2-5; maybe TRBD2 (5 bases). Deletions cut 8 bases from V and 0 bases from J, with 16 bases between. The CDR3 runs 14 residues. Germline lookup yields CDR1 GTSNPN and CDR2 SVGIG (reference sequence). The CDR3 region has the DNA TGTGCCCGAGCGGATCTTGAGTACCAAGAGACCCAGTACTTC. Its translation is CARADLEYQETQYF.